The clone carrying this TCR beta chain was counted once. Sequencing used immunoSEQ multiplex PCR; TCRdb keeps in-frame clones, though not all of them. Of around 30,000 clones in the sample, 80% to 95% were seen once. The CDR3 has 17 residues. Germline-derived CDR1 and CDR2 are LGHNA and YNFKEQ. J was trimmed by 0 bases and V by 8 bases; bases with no gene match: 10. This specimen comes from a study of control samples from healthy donors and cancer patients. This TCR was sampled from a man in his forties or fifties with colorectal cancer. This chain uses TRBV4-2 with TRBJ2-1, with TRBD2 identical over 10 bases. The sample consisted of PBMCs. The CDR3 loop is CASRLAGARSSYNEQFF. CDR3 sequence (DNA): TGTGCCAGCCGTCTAGCGGGGGCTAGGAGCTCCTACAATGAGCAGTTCTTC.